This T cell receptor beta chain emerged from a study of shared clonotypes between healthy human individuals. TCRdb's table, derived via immunoSEQ multiplex PCR, lists solely in-frame clones and lacks some. The sample carries millions of clones, approximately 94% recorded once. The germline CDR1 and CDR2 sequences are SGHVS and FNYEAQ. This CDR3 has 12 residues. The germline V and J ends were trimmed by 5 bases and 6 bases, with 11 bases remaining between them. The clonotype originates from a man aged 18 to 29 in good health. Sequences were obtained from naive CD4+ T cells sorted from blood. Subset of the sample: CD45RA+ positively selected. V usage is TRBV7-6 and J usage is TRBJ2-7, with D perhaps assigned TRBD1 or TRBD2 (5 bases each). The CDR3 sequence is CASSRQGVEQYF. DNA of the CDR3: TGTGCCAGCAGCCGCCAGGGAGTCGAGCAGTACTTC.